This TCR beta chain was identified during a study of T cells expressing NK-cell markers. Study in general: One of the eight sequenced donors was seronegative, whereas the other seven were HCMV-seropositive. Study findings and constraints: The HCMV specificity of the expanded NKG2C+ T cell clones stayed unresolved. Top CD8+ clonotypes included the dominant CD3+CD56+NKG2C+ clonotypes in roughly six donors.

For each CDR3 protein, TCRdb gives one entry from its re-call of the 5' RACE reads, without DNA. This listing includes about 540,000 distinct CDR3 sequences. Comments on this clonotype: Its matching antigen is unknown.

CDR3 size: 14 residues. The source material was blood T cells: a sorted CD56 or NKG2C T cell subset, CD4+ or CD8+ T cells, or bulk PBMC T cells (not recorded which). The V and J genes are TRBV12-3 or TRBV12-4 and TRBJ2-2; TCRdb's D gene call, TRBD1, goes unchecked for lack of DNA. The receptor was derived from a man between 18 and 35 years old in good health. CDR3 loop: CATHRGRGTGELFF.